The rows below give T cell receptor beta chains drawn from one sample of a study of beta chain features in type 1 diabetes. Clones were sequenced by immunoSEQ multiplex PCR, and TCRdb holds only the in-frame ones, with some missing. The data show 300,000 to 400,000 clones, about 12% seen once. The sample comprised naive CD4+ T cells from blood. The receptors shown here come from a young man in good health. Both conserved end residues are part of each CDR3. The order of the fields is J gene, clone size, V gene, D gene, CDR3 DNA, CDR3 protein. The D gene is left open where the match is weak. Only part of the rows carry a size: once, few, many, or a class if the clone is expanded.

TRBJ2-7 | few | TRBV13 | TRBD1 | TGTGCCAGCAGAAGACCGGGACAGGGCTTCGAGCAGTACTTC | CASRRPGQGFEQYF
TRBJ1-2 | few | TRBV28 | TRBD1 | TGTGCCAGCAGTCCCAGGGGGCCTAACTATGGCTACACCTTC | CASSPRGPNYGYTF
TRBJ2-2 | NA | TRBV7-9 | NA | TGTGCCAGCAGTCACAGGAACACCGGGGAGCTGTTTTTT | CASSHRNTGELFF
TRBJ1-5 | NA | TRBV6-1 | NA | TGTGCCAGCTTGACAGTCAGCAATCAGCCCCAGCATTTT | CASLTVSNQPQHF
TRBJ1-2 | few | TRBV10-3 | NA | TGTGCCATCAGTGAGTCGAAGACACGTATTGGCTACACCTTC | CAISESKTRIGYTF
TRBJ1-6 | NA | TRBV6-6 | TRBD1 | TGTGCCAGCAGGAAGGAGGGACAGGGGGCAAGGTCACCCCTCCACTTT | CASRKEGQGARSPLHF
TRBJ2-5 | NA | TRBV29-1 | NA | TGCAGCGTTGAAAGTGGAGTTCGAGAGACCCAGTACTTC | CSVESGVRETQYF
TRBJ2-7 | NA | TRBV7-2 | NA | TGTGCCAGCAGCTTAGAGTTAGTGTCCTACGAGCAGTACTTC | CASSLELVSYEQYF
TRBJ1-6 | few | TRBV7-3 | NA | TGTGCCAGCAGCTACCTGGCGGGATATAATTCACCCCTCCACTTT | CASSYLAGYNSPLHF
TRBJ1-2 | few | TRBV10-3 | NA | TGTGCCATCAGCCCACAGGATATTAACTATGGCTACACCTTC | CAISPQDINYGYTF
TRBJ2-7 | few | TRBV19 | TRBD2 | TGTGCCAGTAGACCAACCGGGACTAGTAGGAGTTACGAGCAGTACTTC | CASRPTGTSRSYEQYF
TRBJ2-4 | NA | TRBV19 | TRBD1 | TGTGCCAGTAGTATTCAGCGACAGGGAAGGAAGAACATTCAGTACTTC | CASSIQRQGRKNIQYF
TRBJ2-5 | few | TRBV6-5 | TRBD1 | TGTGCCAGCAGTACCGGGACAGGGGGGGAGACCCAGTACTTC | CASSTGTGGETQYF
TRBJ2-7 | NA | TRBV28 | TRBD1 | TGTGCCAGCAGCACGACAGGGTTCGAGCAGTACTTC | CASSTTGFEQYF
TRBJ2-1 | NA | TRBV6-4 | TRBD1 | TGTGCCAGCAGTGACTCGGGACAGGGTCGGAATGAGCAGTTCTTC | CASSDSGQGRNEQFF
TRBJ1-1 | NA | TRBV5-1 | NA | TGCGCCAGCAGCTTGGACAGCCTTGAAGCTTTCTTT | CASSLDSLEAFF
TRBJ2-7 | few | TRBV5-6 | NA | TGTGCCAGCAGCTACTTGGAAACCGGGACCTACGAGCAGTACTTC | CASSYLETGTYEQYF
TRBJ2-1 | NA | TRBV7-2 | TRBD1 | TGTGCCAGCAGCGCCGACAGGGAGAATGAGCAGTTCTTC | CASSADRENEQFF
TRBJ2-1 | NA | TRBV21-1 | NA | TGTGCCAGCAGCAAAGCCGGACAGAGCTCCTACAATGAGCAGTTCTTC | CASSKAGQSSYNEQFF
TRBJ2-2 | NA | TRBV30 | NA | TGTGCCTGTTCCCCGCGGGGCGGCACCGGGGAGCTGTTTTTT | CACSPRGGTGELFF
TRBJ2-3 | NA | TRBV19 | TRBD2 | TGTGCCAGTAGTACCGGGACTAGCGGGAGCTCAGATACGCAGTATTTT | CASSTGTSGSSDTQYF
TRBJ1-4 | NA | TRBV30 | NA | TGTGCCTGGCGTCCCCAGGGTGGGAATGAAAAACTGTTTTTT | CAWRPQGGNEKLFF
TRBJ2-1 | few | TRBV7-6 | TRBD2 | TGTGCCAGCAGCCCGAGCGGGGGGCGGTACAATGAGCAGTTCTTC | CASSPSGGRYNEQFF
TRBJ2-1 | NA | TRBV5-4 | NA | TGTGCCAGCAGCTTGCGGCGGGGTAATTCCTACAATGAGCAGTTCTTC | CASSLRRGNSYNEQFF
TRBJ1-5 | few | TRBV2 | NA | TGTGCCAGCAGTCAGCGGGACACTTACAATCAGCCCCAGCATTTT | CASSQRDTYNQPQHF
TRBJ2-1 | few | TRBV4-3 | TRBD2 | TGCGCCAGCAGCCAATCACTCCGCGGCGGGAGTTTTCATGGTGAGCAGTTCTTC | CASSQSLRGGSFHGEQFF
TRBJ1-1 | few | TRBV18 | NA | TGTGCCAGCTCACCGGGACAAATGAACACTGAAGCTTTCTTT | CASSPGQMNTEAFF
TRBJ2-1 | few | TRBV29-1 | TRBD1 | TGCAGCGTCGAACAAGGACAGGGGTGGTTCTTC | CSVEQGQGWFF
TRBJ1-5 | NA | TRBV28 | TRBD1 | TGTGCCAGCAACTCCGGGGGACAGGGGGGTAATCAGCCCCAGCATTTT | CASNSGGQGGNQPQHF
TRBJ2-3 | NA | TRBV9 | TRBD1 | TGTGCCAGCAGCGCGGACAGGGTCGTGAATACGCAGTATTTT | CASSADRVVNTQYF
TRBJ2-5 | NA | TRBV30 | TRBD2 | TGTGCCTGGAGTCCGGGAGGCAGCCAAGAGACCCAGTACTTC | CAWSPGGSQETQYF
TRBJ1-2 | NA | TRBV5-4 | TRBD1 | TGTGCCAGCAGCGGGGACAGTACGAACTATGGCTACACCTTC | CASSGDSTNYGYTF
TRBJ2-7 | few | TRBV28 | TRBD1 | TGTGCCAGCGGGTTGGACAGGGGGAAATACGAGCAGTACTTC | CASGLDRGKYEQYF
TRBJ2-7 | NA | TRBV27 | TRBD1 | TGTGCCAGCAGTTTATGGGACAGCACCTACGAGCAGTACTTC | CASSLWDSTYEQYF
TRBJ1-1 | NA | TRBV30 | NA | TGTACCGGGTCGAGAGAGGAAAAGGACACTGAAGCTTTCTTT | CTGSREEKDTEAFF
TRBJ2-1 | NA | TRBV5-1 | NA | TGCGCCAGCAGCTTGAGCTATGAGCAGTTCTTC | CASSLSYEQFF
TRBJ1-2 | NA | TRBV28 | NA | TGTGCCAGCAGTTTGGTTTGGGGGCGCGGTGGCTACACCTTC | CASSLVWGRGGYTF
TRBJ2-7 | NA | TRBV29-1 | TRBD1 | TGCAGCGTTGATGGGACAGGGACCTACGAGCAGTACTTC | CSVDGTGTYEQYF